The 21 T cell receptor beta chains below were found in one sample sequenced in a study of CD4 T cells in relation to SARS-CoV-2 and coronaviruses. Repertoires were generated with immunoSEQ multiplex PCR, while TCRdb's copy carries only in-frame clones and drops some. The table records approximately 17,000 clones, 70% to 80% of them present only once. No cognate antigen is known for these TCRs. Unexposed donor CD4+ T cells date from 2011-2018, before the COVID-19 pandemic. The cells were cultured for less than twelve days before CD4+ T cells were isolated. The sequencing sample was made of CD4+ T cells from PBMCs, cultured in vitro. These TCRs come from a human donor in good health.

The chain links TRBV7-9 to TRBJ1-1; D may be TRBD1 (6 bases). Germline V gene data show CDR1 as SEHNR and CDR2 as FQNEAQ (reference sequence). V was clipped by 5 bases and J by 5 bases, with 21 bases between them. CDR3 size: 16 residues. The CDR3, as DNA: TGTGCCAGCAGCCCTATGGCGGGGGGCGCGGCGACTGAAGCTTTCTTT. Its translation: CASSPMAGGAATEAFF.

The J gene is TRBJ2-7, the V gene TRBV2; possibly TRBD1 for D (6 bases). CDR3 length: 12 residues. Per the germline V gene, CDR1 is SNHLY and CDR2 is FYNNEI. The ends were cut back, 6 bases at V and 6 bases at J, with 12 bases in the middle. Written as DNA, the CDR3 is TGTGCCAGCAGACAGGACAGCCTCGAGCAGTACTTC. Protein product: CASRQDSLEQYF.

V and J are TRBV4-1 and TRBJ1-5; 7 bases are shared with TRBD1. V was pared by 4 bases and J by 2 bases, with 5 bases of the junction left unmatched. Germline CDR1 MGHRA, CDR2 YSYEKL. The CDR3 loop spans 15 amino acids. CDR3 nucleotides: TGCGCCAGCAGCCGGGGACAGTCGGGCAATCAGCCCCAGCATTTT. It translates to CASSRGQSGNQPQHF.

CDR3: CASSTNRGGGQPQHF. In DNA form, the CDR3 reads TGTGCCAGCAGTACAAACAGGGGCGGGGGTCAGCCCCAGCATTTT. This sequence joins TRBV28 and TRBJ1-5; 7 bases agree with TRBD1. CDR1 MDHEN and CDR2 SYDVKM come from the germline V gene. V shed 5 bases and J 6 bases; nucleotides not matched to a gene: 10. The CDR3 extends over 15 amino acids.

The CDR3 bases are TGCGCCAGCAGCCTCGGCGGGGAGGGACGGACTGAAGCTTTCTTT. It specifies CASSLGGEGRTEAFF. The J gene is TRBJ1-1, the V gene TRBV4-3, with D possibly matching TRBD1 (5 bases). Trimming shortened V by 4 bases and J by 5 bases, and 17 bases separated the two germline ends. The CDR3 is 15 residues long. Germline CDR1 is LGHNA and CDR2 is YSLEER.

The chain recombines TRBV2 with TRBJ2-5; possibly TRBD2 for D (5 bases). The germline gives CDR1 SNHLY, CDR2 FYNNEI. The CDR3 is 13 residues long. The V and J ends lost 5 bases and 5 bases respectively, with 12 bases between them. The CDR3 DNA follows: TGTGCCAGCAGTTCAGTAGCGTCGGAGACCCAGTACTTC. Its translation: CASSSVASETQYF.

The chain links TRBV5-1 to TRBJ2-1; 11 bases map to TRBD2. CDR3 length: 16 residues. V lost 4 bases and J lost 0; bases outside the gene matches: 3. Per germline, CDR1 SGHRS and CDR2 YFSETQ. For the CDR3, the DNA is TGCGCCAGCAGCCAGACTAGCGGGGTCTCCTACAATGAGCAGTTCTTC. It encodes CASSQTSGVSYNEQFF.

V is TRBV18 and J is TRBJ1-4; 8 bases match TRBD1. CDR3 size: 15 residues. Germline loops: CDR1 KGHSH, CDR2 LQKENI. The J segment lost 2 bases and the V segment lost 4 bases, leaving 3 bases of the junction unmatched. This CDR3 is CASSLRQGTNEKLFF. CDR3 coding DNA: TGTGCCAGCTCACTAAGACAGGGGACTAATGAAAAACTGTTTTTT. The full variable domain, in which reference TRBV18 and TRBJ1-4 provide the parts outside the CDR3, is NAGVMQNPRHLVRRRGQEARLRCSPMKGHSHVYWYRQLPEEGLKFMVYLQKENIIDESGMPKERFSAEFPKEGPSILRIQQVVRGDSAAYFCASSLRQGTNEKLFFGSGTQLSVL.

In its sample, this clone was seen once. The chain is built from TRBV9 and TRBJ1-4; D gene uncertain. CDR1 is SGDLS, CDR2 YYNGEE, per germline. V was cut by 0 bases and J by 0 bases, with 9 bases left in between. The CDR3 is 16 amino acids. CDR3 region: CASSVGVGATNEKLFF. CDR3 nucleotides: TGTGCCAGCAGCGTAGGGGTAGGAGCAACTAATGAAAAACTGTTTTTT.

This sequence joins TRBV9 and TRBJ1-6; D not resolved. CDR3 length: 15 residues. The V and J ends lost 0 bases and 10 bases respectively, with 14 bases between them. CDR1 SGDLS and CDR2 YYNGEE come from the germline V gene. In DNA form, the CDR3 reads TGTGCCAGCAGCGTAGGTGTCAGTCCAGAGTCACCCCTCCACTTT. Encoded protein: CASSVGVSPESPLHF.

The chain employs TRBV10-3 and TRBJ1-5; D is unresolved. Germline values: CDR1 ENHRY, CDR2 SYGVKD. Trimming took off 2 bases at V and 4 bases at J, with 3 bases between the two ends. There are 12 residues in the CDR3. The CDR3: CAISEANQPQHF. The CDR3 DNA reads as TGTGCCATCAGTGAGGCGAATCAGCCCCAGCATTTT.

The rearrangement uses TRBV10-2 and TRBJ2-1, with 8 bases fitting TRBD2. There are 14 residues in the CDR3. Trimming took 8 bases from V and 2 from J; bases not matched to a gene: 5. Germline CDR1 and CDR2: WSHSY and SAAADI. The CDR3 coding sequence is TGCGCCAGCTCCGCGGGACTAGCCTACAATGAGCAGTTCTTC. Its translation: CASSAGLAYNEQFF.

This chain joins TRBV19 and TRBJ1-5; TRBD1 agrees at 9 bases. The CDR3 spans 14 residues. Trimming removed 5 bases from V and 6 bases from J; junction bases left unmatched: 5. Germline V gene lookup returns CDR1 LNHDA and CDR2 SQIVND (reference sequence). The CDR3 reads CASSLTGGGQPQHF. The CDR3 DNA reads TGTGCCAGTAGTCTAACAGGGGGCGGTCAGCCCCAGCATTTT.

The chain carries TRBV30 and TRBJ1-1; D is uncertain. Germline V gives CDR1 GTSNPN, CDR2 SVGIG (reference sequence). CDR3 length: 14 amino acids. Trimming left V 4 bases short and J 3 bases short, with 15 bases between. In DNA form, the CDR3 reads TGTGCCTGGACCAACGGGGTTGGAGACACTGAAGCTTTCTTT. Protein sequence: CAWTNGVGDTEAFF.

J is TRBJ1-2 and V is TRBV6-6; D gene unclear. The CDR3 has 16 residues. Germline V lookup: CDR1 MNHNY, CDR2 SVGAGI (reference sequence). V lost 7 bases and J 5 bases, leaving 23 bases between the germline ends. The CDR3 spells CASTADGPRKLYGYTF. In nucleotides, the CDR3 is TGTGCCAGCACCGCGGACGGACCCCGAAAACTATATGGCTACACCTTC.

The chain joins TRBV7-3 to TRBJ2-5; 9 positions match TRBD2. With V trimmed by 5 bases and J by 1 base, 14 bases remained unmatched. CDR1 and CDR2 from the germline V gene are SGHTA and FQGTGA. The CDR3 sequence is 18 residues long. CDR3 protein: CASSRGRNRAGGQETQYF. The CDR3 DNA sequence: TGTGCCAGCAGCAGGGGGCGGAATCGAGCGGGAGGCCAAGAGACCCAGTACTTC.

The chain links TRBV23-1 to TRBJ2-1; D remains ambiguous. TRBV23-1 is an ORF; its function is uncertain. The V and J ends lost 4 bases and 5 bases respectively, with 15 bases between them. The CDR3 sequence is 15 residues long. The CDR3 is CASSRAARSHNEQFF. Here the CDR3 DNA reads TGCGCCAGCAGTCGTGCAGCCAGATCTCACAATGAGCAGTTCTTC.

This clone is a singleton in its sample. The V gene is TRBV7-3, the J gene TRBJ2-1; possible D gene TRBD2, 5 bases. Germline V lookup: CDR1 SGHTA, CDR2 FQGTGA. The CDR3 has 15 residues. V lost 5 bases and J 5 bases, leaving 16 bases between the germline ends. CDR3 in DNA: TGTGCCAGCAGCACGGGCGAGGGCTGGGACAATGAGCAGTTCTTC. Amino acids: CASSTGEGWDNEQFF.

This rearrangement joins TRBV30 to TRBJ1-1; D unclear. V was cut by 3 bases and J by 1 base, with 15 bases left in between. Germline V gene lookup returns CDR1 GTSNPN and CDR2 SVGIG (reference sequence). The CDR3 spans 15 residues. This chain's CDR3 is CAWRRTVPWNTEAFF. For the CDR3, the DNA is TGTGCCTGGAGGAGGACTGTCCCCTGGAACACTGAAGCTTTCTTT.

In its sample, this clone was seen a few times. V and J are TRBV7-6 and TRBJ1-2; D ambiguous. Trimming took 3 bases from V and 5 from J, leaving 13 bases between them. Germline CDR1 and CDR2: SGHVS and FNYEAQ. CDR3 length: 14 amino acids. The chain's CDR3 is CASSFNIQGYGYTF. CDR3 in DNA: TGTGCCAGCAGCTTTAATATTCAAGGGTATGGCTACACCTTC.

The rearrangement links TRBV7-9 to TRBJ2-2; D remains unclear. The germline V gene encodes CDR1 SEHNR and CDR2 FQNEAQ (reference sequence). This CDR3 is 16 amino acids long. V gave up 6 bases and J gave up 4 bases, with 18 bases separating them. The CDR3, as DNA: TGTGCCAGCAGTTTATTGTTGGGGATCGGCACCGGGGAGCTGTTTTTT. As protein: CASSLLLGIGTGELFF.